Below, 30 T cell receptor beta chains from the same sample are listed, as sequenced in a study of response to subunit inactivated influenza vaccine. TCRdb reprocessed the RT-PCR reads with MiXCR, giving one entry per CDR3 protein. The sample shows roughly 630,000 distinct CDR3 sequences, roughly 15% of them seen only once. Sequencing used PBMCs from blood, obtained 14 to 15 days before vaccination. The receptors stem from a man between 50 and 59 years old who received an inactivated influenza vaccine.

Only a few counts were recorded for this clonotype. The rearrangement joins TRBV12-3 or TRBV12-4 to TRBJ2-1; 10 bases align to TRBD1. The ends lost 4 bases at V and 9 bases at J; junction bases unmatched: 9. The CDR3 contains 15 residues. CDR3 amino acids: CASSWGTGASGEQFF. The CDR3 nucleotides are TGTGCCAGCAGTTGGGGGACAGGGGCCTCCGGTGAGCAGTTCTTC.

This clonotype has a handful of counts. The CDR3 nucleotides read TGTGCCAGCAGTTTACGGCAGCCACGCTATGGCTACACCTTC. It specifies CASSLRQPRYGYTF. The chain has TRBV28 and TRBJ1-2; D ambiguous. Germline CDR1 reads MDHEN; CDR2 reads SYDVKM. The CDR3 is 14 residues long. V gave up 2 bases and J gave up 4 bases, with 11 bases separating them.

The DNA for the CDR3 is TGTGCCAGCAGTGACGGTAGCGGGGGGATGACAGATACGCAGTATTTT. It codes for CASSDGSGGMTDTQYF. The rearrangement links TRBV2 to TRBJ2-3; 10 bases align to TRBD2. Losses at the gene ends were 3 bases for V and 3 bases for J; bases not matched to a gene: 6. CDR1 is SNHLY and CDR2 is FYNNEI in the germline V gene. The CDR3 length is 16 residues.

The table lists this clonotype with a few counts. This rearrangement joins TRBV7-9 to TRBJ2-5; D call uncertain. V was pared by 5 bases and J by 9 bases, with 19 bases between. The V gene's germline CDR1 is SEHNR and CDR2 FQNEAQ (reference sequence). CDR3 length equals 14 residues. The DNA of the CDR3 is TGTGCCAGCAGCAAGGTCCGGGTTATCGCGCCCCAGTACTTC. This sequence encodes CASSKVRVIAPQYF.

The rearrangement joins TRBV7-9 to TRBJ2-1; TRBD2 agrees at 10 bases. Trimming at V came to 3 bases and at J to 7 bases, leaving 9 bases not matched to a gene. The CDR3 is 16 residues long. Germline CDR1 and CDR2: SEHNR and FQNEAQ (reference sequence). The CDR3 protein is CASSFLSGRAQNEQFF. For the CDR3, the DNA is TGTGCCAGCAGCTTTTTAAGCGGGAGGGCCCAGAATGAGCAGTTCTTC.

The J gene is TRBJ2-1, the V gene TRBV19; 11 bases are a match to TRBD2. In germline, CDR1 is LNHDA, CDR2 SQIVND (reference sequence). Losses at the gene ends were 5 bases for V and 4 bases for J; bases not matched to a gene: 4. The CDR3 is made up of 15 amino acids. Here the CDR3 DNA reads TGTGCCAGTAGTTCACTAGCGGGAGAATACAATGAGCAGTTCTTC. Translated: CASSSLAGEYNEQFF.

V gene TRBV11-2 combines with J gene TRBJ2-1; D may be TRBD1 or TRBD2 (5 bases each). V shed 1 base and J shed 2 bases, with 21 bases lying between them. This CDR3 comprises 19 residues. Germline V gene sequence: CDR1 SGHAT, CDR2 FQNNGV. The CDR3 protein is CASSLVGTPTQTTYNEQFF. In nucleotides, the CDR3 is TGTGCCAGCAGCTTAGTGGGGACCCCAACTCAGACGACCTACAATGAGCAGTTCTTC.

This clonotype was detected only a few times. J is TRBJ2-3 and V is TRBV29-1, with TRBD2 identical over 9 bases. Germline CDR1 is SQVTM and CDR2 is ANQGSEA. V was pared by 0 bases and J by 6 bases, with 10 bases of the junction left unmatched. This CDR3 comprises 16 residues. CDR3 sequence reads: CSVEDWPAGGPDTQYF. CDR3 DNA sequence: TGCAGCGTTGAAGATTGGCCGGCGGGAGGGCCGGATACGCAGTATTTT.

The chain carries TRBV29-1 and TRBJ2-1; D remains unclear. The length of the CDR3 is 14 residues. Germline V gene sequence: CDR1 SQVTM, CDR2 ANQGSEA. V shed 3 bases and J shed 2 bases, with 11 bases lying between them. In DNA form, the CDR3 reads TGCAGCGTTGAGGACCACACGGCCTACAATGAGCAGTTCTTC. Translation gives CSVEDHTAYNEQFF.

The rearrangement links TRBV28 to TRBJ2-5; weak D call: TRBD2 (6 bases). CDR3 length equals 15 residues. The germline gives CDR1 MDHEN, CDR2 SYDVKM. The V gene lost 5 bases and the J gene lost 1 base, with 14 bases spanning the gap. CDR3 in amino acids: CASSLAGRLQETQYF. The CDR3 bases are TGTGCCAGCAGTCTGGCGGGGCGGCTCCAAGAGACCCAGTACTTC.

This clonotype appeared many times. The chain uses TRBV5-1 and TRBJ1-2; 9 nucleotides align to TRBD1. The CDR3 contains 15 residues. Germline V lookup: CDR1 SGHRS, CDR2 YFSETQ. V was clipped by 7 bases and J by 0 bases; unmatched bases: 7. CDR3 sequence: CASAMGQGANYGYTF. CDR3 nucleotide sequence: TGCGCCAGCGCCATGGGACAGGGAGCTAACTATGGCTACACCTTC.

The chain employs TRBV19 and TRBJ2-7; 9 nucleotides align to TRBD2. The trim removed 4 bases at V and 6 bases at J, leaving 4 bases unmatched. The CDR3 extends over 13 amino acids. CDR1 is LNHDA and CDR2 is SQIVND in the germline V gene (reference sequence). This CDR3 reads CASSTGLAGEQYF. The CDR3 region has the DNA TGTGCCAGTAGTACGGGACTAGCCGGCGAGCAGTACTTC.

This sequence joins TRBV21-1 and TRBJ2-6; the listed D gene, TRBD1, was not tested against the DNA. TRBV21-1 represents a pseudogene. The CDR3 has 16 amino acids. In DNA form, the CDR3 reads TGTGCCAGCAGCAAAGGCCCCTCGACTGGGGCCAACGTCCTGACTTTC. This codes for CASSKGPSTGANVLTF.

The V call is TRBV28, the J call TRBJ2-4; D gene ambiguous. This CDR3 is built from 16 residues. Germline loops: CDR1 MDHEN, CDR2 SYDVKM. V was clipped by 1 base and J by 0 bases, with 10 bases between them. CDR3 bases: TGTGCCAGCAGTTTATCGGGCGAACTAGCCAAAAACATTCAGTACTTC. Its protein is CASSLSGELAKNIQYF.

This clonotype was detected only a few times. The J gene is TRBJ2-5, the V gene TRBV7-8; 8 bases are shared with TRBD2. With V trimmed by 4 bases and J by 4 bases, 20 bases remained unmatched. Germline V gene data show CDR1 as SGHVS and CDR2 as FQNEAQ. This CDR3 is built from 19 residues. CDR3 coding DNA: TGTGCCAGCAGCTCCGCACGAGGGCGTAGCGGGATTCAAGGAGAGACCCAGTACTTC. It is translated as CASSSARGRSGIQGETQYF.

This chain uses TRBV10-3 with TRBJ2-5; 8 nucleotides agree with TRBD2. CDR3 length: 15 residues. Germline values: CDR1 ENHRY, CDR2 SYGVKD. V shed 4 bases, J shed 2 bases, and the junction held 6 bases outside the gene matches. The CDR3 nucleotides read TGTGCCATCAGTGGTAGCGGGAACTCTCAAGAGACCCAGTACTTC. It specifies CAISGSGNSQETQYF.

This clonotype was found a few times. The chain has TRBV6-4 and TRBJ1-5; TRBD1 matches at 9 bases. Losses at the gene ends were 9 bases for V and 4 bases for J; bases not matched to a gene: 4. Germline V CDR1 and CDR2: MRHNA, SNTAGT. The CDR3 contains 13 residues. In DNA, the CDR3 is TGTGCCAGGCAGGACAGGGGAAATCAGCCCCAGCATTTT. Protein sequence: CARQDRGNQPQHF.

The chain combines TRBV6-2 or TRBV6-3 with TRBJ2-2; no firm D call. V gave up 8 bases and J gave up 6 bases, with 13 bases separating them. The CDR3 runs to 13 residues. The germline gives CDR1 MNHEY, CDR2 SVGEGT. The CDR3 spells CASGIGGPGELFF. In DNA, the CDR3 is TGTGCCAGCGGAATCGGTGGCCCCGGGGAGCTGTTTTTT.

CDR3 sequence reads: CASSLAQSEETQYF. The CDR3 DNA reads TGCGCCAGCAGCTTGGCACAGTCCGAGGAGACCCAGTACTTC. The chain links TRBV5-1 to TRBJ2-5, with D unresolved. The CDR3 covers 14 residues. CDR1 is SGHRS, CDR2 YFSETQ, per germline. With 0 bases removed from V and 5 bases from J, the gap between germline ends came to 11 bases.

The rearrangement joins TRBV4-3 to TRBJ1-4; the D gene is possibly TRBD1 (5 bases). V shed 0 bases and J shed 7 bases, with 9 bases lying between them. From germline, CDR1 is LGHNA and CDR2 YSLEER. This CDR3 contains 14 residues. CDR3 protein: CASSQDRQSEKLFF. CDR3 nucleotide sequence: TGCGCCAGCAGCCAAGATCGACAGTCTGAAAAACTGTTTTTT.

V usage is TRBV4-3 and J usage is TRBJ2-7; 8 bases fit TRBD2. Germline V gene sequence: CDR1 LGHNA, CDR2 YSLEER. The CDR3 covers 16 residues. Trimming removed 0 bases from V and 2 bases from J; junction bases left unmatched: 6. Here the CDR3 DNA reads TGCGCCAGCAGCCAAGATCGGGGGGGTCGGCCCTACGAGCAGTACTTC. It specifies CASSQDRGGRPYEQYF.

In this sample, this clonotype turned up a few times. The DNA for the CDR3 is TGCGCCAGCAGCCATCGCGGGAGGGAGAGGGCAGATACGCAGTATTTT. It codes for CASSHRGRERADTQYF. The chain has TRBV4-1 and TRBJ2-3; 9 bases agree with TRBD2. CDR1 MGHRA and CDR2 YSYEKL come from the germline V gene. Trimming cost V 3 bases and J 4 bases; bases outside gene matches: 8. This CDR3 is built from 16 residues.

This clonotype was seen at least ten times. V is TRBV7-2 and J is TRBJ2-1; maybe TRBD2 (6 bases). Trimming took off 1 base at V and 4 bases at J, with 11 bases between the two ends. This CDR3 has 15 residues. Germline CDR1 reads SGHTA; CDR2 reads FQGNSA. The CDR3 loop reads CASSLVAVDYNEQFF. CDR3 in DNA: TGTGCCAGCAGCTTAGTAGCGGTAGATTACAATGAGCAGTTCTTC.

This clonotype was detected only a few times. The J gene is TRBJ2-4, the V gene TRBV6-5; possibly TRBD2 for D (5 bases). This CDR3 is 18 amino acids long. V was shortened by 0 bases and J by 0 bases, with 15 bases between the two germline ends. In germline, CDR1 is MNHEY, CDR2 SVGAGI. The CDR3 region is CASSYSWSRGLAKNIQYF. CDR3 nucleotides: TGTGCCAGCAGTTACTCTTGGAGTCGAGGGTTAGCCAAAAACATTCAGTACTTC.

The table lists this clonotype with a few counts. The chain employs TRBV12-3 or TRBV12-4 and TRBJ2-7; D gene uncertain. This CDR3 is built from 12 residues. V lost 4 bases and J 3 bases, leaving 7 bases between the germline ends. The CDR3 region is CASSWRGYEQYF. CDR3 nucleotide sequence: TGTGCCAGCAGTTGGCGCGGCTACGAGCAGTACTTC.

The V and J genes are TRBV4-2 and TRBJ1-4, with D perhaps matching TRBD1 (5 bases). Germline CDR1 reads LGHNA; CDR2 reads YNFKEQ. V was pared by 4 bases and J by 8 bases, with 23 bases between. This CDR3 is 17 amino acids long. The CDR3 DNA sequence: TGTGCCAGCAGCCCTTCGGAAGCGACGGGGGAAAGCGAAAAACTGTTTTTT. Translation gives CASSPSEATGESEKLFF.

This clonotype was observed a handful of times. The V and J genes are TRBV12-3 or TRBV12-4 and TRBJ2-1; the match to TRBD2 covers 13 bases. Trimming removed 6 bases from V and 8 bases from J; junction bases left unmatched: 4. CDR3 size: 14 residues. The CDR3 region has the DNA TGTGCCAGCAGACTAGCGGGAGGGTCGCATGAGCAGTTCTTC. Translated, it gives CASRLAGGSHEQFF.

The chain employs TRBV5-1 and TRBJ2-3; either TRBD1 or TRBD2 may supply D (5 bases each). Germline V gives CDR1 SGHRS, CDR2 YFSETQ. The CDR3 is made up of 16 amino acids. The V end was cut by 0 bases, the J end by 2 bases, with 13 bases between. CDR3 amino acids: CASSLVGGPVTDTQYF. The CDR3 DNA reads TGCGCCAGCAGCTTGGTTGGGGGTCCGGTCACAGATACGCAGTATTTT.

The V gene is TRBV18, the J gene TRBJ2-1, with 12 bases aligning to TRBD2. The CDR3 contains 16 residues. Germline V CDR1 and CDR2: KGHSH, LQKENI. V was pared by 0 bases and J by 9 bases, with 6 bases of the junction left unmatched. CDR3 bases: TGTGCCAGCTCACCACCGGGCCTAGCGGGGGGGCGTGAGCAGTTCTTC. This gives the protein CASSPPGLAGGREQFF.

DNA for the CDR3: TGTGCAGCTAGCGGCAATCAGCCCCAGCATTTT. This encodes CAASGNQPQHF. This rearrangement joins TRBV28 to TRBJ1-5; D remains ambiguous. Germline-derived CDR1 and CDR2 are MDHEN and SYDVKM. The CDR3 contains 11 residues. Full variable domain (remainder filled in from reference TRBV28 and TRBJ1-5): DVKVTQSSRYLVKRTGEKVFLECVQDMDHENMFWYRQDPGLGLRLIYFSYDVKMKEKGDIPEGYSVSREKKERFSLILESASTNQTSMYLCAASGNQPQHFGDGTRLSIL.